A single sample gave rise to the 6 T cell receptor beta chains below, sequenced in a study of blood T cell repertoires in COVID-19 (dated by TCRdb to 2020 to 2022). The library came from the immunoSEQ multiplex PCR assay. This immuneACCESS table, as held by TCRdb, lists in-frame sequences with V and J called but not all clones. Of the missing ones, under half trace to an unresolved V gene in checked studies; the others have no known cause. The sample profile shows about 180,000 clones; around 80% of them were found once. The top ten clonotypes cover 6.5% of the sample. Material: peripheral blood. The origin of the receptors is a man between 65 and 85 years old with active or convalescent COVID-19.

This chain joins TRBV7-2 and TRBJ1-1; D remains ambiguous. Germline V CDR1 and CDR2: SGHTA, FQGNSA. Trimming left V 4 bases short and J 3 bases short, with 9 bases between. The CDR3 is made up of 13 amino acids. The chain's CDR3 is CASSSQLDTEAFF. CDR3 sequence (DNA): TGTGCCAGCAGCTCGCAACTGGACACTGAAGCTTTCTTT.

The J gene is TRBJ2-7, the V gene TRBV7-9, with 7 bases fitting TRBD1. This CDR3 contains 15 residues. The germline CDR1 and CDR2 sequences are SEHNR and FQNEAQ (reference sequence). J was trimmed by 4 bases and V by 5 bases; bases with no gene match: 11. CDR3 residues: CASSLFRDRAYEQYF. CDR3 nucleotide sequence: TGTGCCAGCAGCCTGTTCCGCGACAGGGCGTACGAGCAGTACTTC.

The V call is TRBV6-5, the J call TRBJ1-1, with D possibly being TRBD1 (6 bases). Between the trimmed V and J ends, which lost 8 bases and 4 bases, there was a span of 17 bases. This CDR3 spans 14 amino acids. The germline gives CDR1 MNHEY, CDR2 SVGAGI. CDR3 DNA sequence: TGTGCCAGCGAGGGGGGGGTTGTGGGCACTGAAGCTTTCTTT. Its protein product is CASEGGVVGTEAFF.

The rearrangement joins TRBV7-2 to TRBJ2-3; 7 bases match TRBD2. The V and J ends lost 4 bases and 0 bases, in that order; junction bases with no gene match: 16. Looked up from germline, CDR1 is SGHTA and CDR2 is FQGNSA. This CDR3 has 19 residues. In nucleotides, the CDR3 is TGTGCCAGCAGCTCAGAGATTCGGGGGGTAGAATCTAGCACAGATACGCAGTATTTT. This gives the protein CASSSEIRGVESSTDTQYF.

This chain's CDR3 is CASSGRPQGQGEAEQYF. The CDR3 bases are TGTGCCAGCAGCGGACGACCGCAGGGACAGGGGGAGGCGGAGCAGTACTTC. The V and J genes are TRBV5-5 and TRBJ2-7, with 11 bases aligning to TRBD1. V was clipped by 4 bases and J by 7 bases; unmatched bases: 16. CDR1 is SGHKS and CDR2 is YYEKEE in the germline V gene (reference sequence). This CDR3 region has 17 residues.

In this sample, this clone turned up a few times. The chain employs TRBV5-4 and TRBJ1-3; possibly TRBD1 for D (6 bases). Germline assignment: CDR1 SGHNT and CDR2 YYREEE (reference sequence). There are 15 residues in the CDR3. V was shortened by 0 bases and J by 0 bases, with 7 bases between the two germline ends. The CDR3 here is CASSLGGGSGNTIYF. CDR3 bases: TGTGCCAGCAGCTTGGGAGGGGGCTCTGGAAACACCATATATTTT.